Listed below are T cell receptor beta chains from one sample, sequenced in a study of OX40 agonist ivuxolimab in advanced cancers. Libraries were prepared by immunoSEQ multiplex PCR; TCRdb keeps only in-frame clonotypes and omits some of them. Of around 11,000 clones detected, 70% to 80% appear once; the ten largest clones hold approximately 36%. Sequences were derived from CD4+ or CD8+ T cells sorted from blood, sampled in a trial of the OX40 agonist ivuxolimab. The source of these receptors is an adult with an advanced solid tumor such as melanoma, head and neck, liver or kidney cancer. The CDR3 runs from the conserved cysteine through the conserved F or W.

TRBJ2-7 | TRBV5-4 | CASSLAQIRAYEQYF
TRBJ1-5 | TRBV6-5 | CARNAGPNQPQHF
TRBJ2-7 | TRBV28 | CASSLGAGYEQYF
TRBJ2-3 | TRBV27 | CASSLSSGSGGPSTDTQYF
TRBJ2-6 | TRBV29-1 | CSVEPLDSFSGANVLTF
TRBJ1-1 | TRBV30 | CAWSFGGGLSDTEAFF
TRBJ2-7 | TRBV28 | CASSLRGRGGAYEQYF
TRBJ2-7 | TRBV9 | CASSGQGAHEQYF
. | TRBV2 | CASSELVGTGSSYEQYF
TRBJ2-1 | TRBV5-1 | CASFPTTDPSYNEQFF
TRBJ1-1 | TRBV6-5 | CASSYSNVGGTEAFF
TRBJ2-7 | TRBV5-4 | CASRTEGQGSYEQYF
TRBJ2-2 | TRBV7-2 | CASSLRTAGVNGELFF
TRBJ2-1 | TRBV7-6 | CASSLVGARTVRSSYNEQFF
TRBJ2-7 | TRBV10-1 | CASSRQGSYEQYF
TRBJ1-6 | TRBV30 | CAWSGQGGSSYNSPLHF
TRBJ1-2 | TRBV6-1 | CASSEPDRGLYGYGYTF
TRBJ2-2 | TRBV6-5 | CASNDRGPGGELFF
TRBJ1-1 | TRBV11-2 | CASGLNTEAFF
TRBJ1-2 | TRBV29-1 | CSVGRSLNYGYTF
TRBJ2-7 | TRBV4-1 | CASTSGGAKNEQYF
TRBJ2-3 | TRBV10-3 | CAISDEGETSTDTQYF
TRBJ1-1 | TRBV5-5 | CASSRTGTEENTEAFF
TRBJ1-5 | TRBV14 | CASSQDGGQGRGNQPQHF
TRBJ2-7 | TRBV29-1 | CSVRGTGTGSYEQYF
TRBJ2-7 | TRBV25-1 | CASSESGTSSYEQYF
TRBJ1-6 | TRBV2 | CASRPGQVNSPLHF
TRBJ1-6 | TRBV5-5 | CASSAGTANSPLHF
TRBJ2-3 | TRBV19 | CASSRQGPDTQYF
TRBJ2-1 | TRBV27 | CASTLGGSGNEQFF
TRBJ1-4 | TRBV7-9 | CASSSDPPTNEKLFF
TRBJ2-7 | TRBV13 | CASSHRGRTDYEQYF
TRBJ2-3 | TRBV4-1 | CASSQDLDSTDTQYF
TRBJ2-7 | TRBV7-9 | CASSPSDREFYEQYF
TRBJ2-2 | TRBV27 | CASSKGLAGGDTGELFF
TRBJ1-1 | TRBV5-4 | CASSLGMGARALAFF
TRBJ1-6 | TRBV27 | CASRYLPLMGSPLHF
TRBJ2-2 | TRBV29-1 | CSVVSGNTGELFF
TRBJ1-5 | TRBV19 | CASSIGVAQPQHF
TRBJ1-5 | TRBV9 | CASSTGDFSNQPQHF
TRBJ2-3 | TRBV6-5 | CASSGGFTDTQYF
TRBJ2-7 | TRBV7-2 | CAGATGKSYEQYF
TRBJ2-4 | TRBV14 | CASSQVYWDIQYF
TRBJ2-5 | TRBV11-2 | CALTVGETQYF
TRBJ1-2 | TRBV30 | CAWSGGDGYTF
TRBJ2-7 | TRBV2 | CASRVLAGYYEQYF
TRBJ2-1 | TRBV18 | CASSPPYQGLTYNEQFF
TRBJ2-7 | TRBV7-9 | CASSFTGTETYEQYF
TRBJ1-1 | TRBV11-2 | CASSFQSEAFF
TRBJ2-5 | TRBV30 | CAWSEGTAAQETQYF
TRBJ2-3 | TRBV7-2 | CASRKGVAGSTDTQYF
TRBJ2-5 | TRBV6-1 | CATSDPGTGTQETQYF
TRBJ1-2 | TRBV27 | CATAPGQNYGYTF
TRBJ2-1 | TRBV4-2 | CASSQESVSGASYNEQFF
TRBJ1-5 | TRBV28 | CASRWLSGQDQPQHF
TRBJ2-1 | TRBV5-4 | CASSYPSGSLYEQFF
TRBJ2-7 | TRBV11-3 | CASSRVAGPTYEQYF
TRBJ2-5 | TRBV27 | CASRKSKQETQYF
TRBJ1-6 | TRBV2 | CASSDRPGNSPLHF